Below, 32 T cell receptor beta chains from the same sample are listed, as sequenced in a study of blood T cell repertoires in COVID-19 (dated by TCRdb to the early 2020s). Library preparation was by the immunoSEQ multiplex PCR assay. TCRdb limited this immuneACCESS table to in-frame rearrangements with V and J called. A share of clones is missing; checked studies link under half to unresolved V genes, and the rest is unexplained. Counted in this sample were about 190,000 clones; around 85% of them appeared once. Together, the top ten hold roughly 12% of the sample. Specimen: peripheral blood. These receptors were obtained from a man aged 45 to 65 who had recovered from COVID-19.

The chain joins TRBV30 to TRBJ1-3; D is undetermined. The V end lost 3 bases, the J end lost 2 bases, and 14 bases lay between the germline ends. Germline CDR1 reads GTSNPN; CDR2 reads SVGIG (reference sequence). The length of the CDR3 is 15 residues. CDR3: CAWRVRTYPGNTIYF. The CDR3 nucleotides are TGTGCCTGGAGAGTCCGAACATACCCTGGAAACACCATATATTTT.

The genes are TRBV27 and TRBJ2-1; TRBD2 matches at 10 bases. Germline CDR1 MNHEY, CDR2 SMNVEV (reference sequence). The CDR3 has 17 amino acids. Germline trimming cut 6 bases from V and 4 bases from J; bases unmatched to any gene: 12. DNA for the CDR3: TGTGCCAGCAGAGACCTCTCTCGAGCGGGAGGGTACAATGAGCAGTTCTTC. Protein product: CASRDLSRAGGYNEQFF.

V is TRBV1 and J is TRBJ2-3; the D call of TRBD2 is as the table states it, not checked on the DNA. TRBV1 is shown as a pseudogene. The CDR3 extends over 16 amino acids. CDR3 coding DNA: TGCACCAGCAGCCGGGGAGCGGGAGTCTCAGCAGATACGCAGTATTTT. This gives the protein CTSSRGAGVSADTQYF.

The rearrangement joins TRBV30 to TRBJ2-7; the match to TRBD2 covers 10 bases. V lost 1 base to trimming and J lost 5 bases; unmatched junction nucleotides: 5. This CDR3 is 14 amino acids long. In germline, CDR1 is GTSNPN, CDR2 SVGIG (reference sequence). The CDR3 nucleotides are TGTGCCTGGAGTGCTAGCGGGAGAGGAAACGAGCAGTACTTC. Its protein is CAWSASGRGNEQYF.

The V call is TRBV3-1 (or the pseudogene TRBV3-2), the J call TRBJ2-1, with a weak D call TRBD1 (6 bases). From germline, CDR1 is LGHDT and CDR2 YNNKEL (reference sequence). V was clipped by 1 base and J by 3 bases, with 13 bases between them. The CDR3 contains 16 residues. DNA of the CDR3: TGTGCCAGCAGCCAAGTACAGGGCATGAACTACAATGAGCAGTTCTTC. This encodes CASSQVQGMNYNEQFF.

The CDR3 spells CASSPPTAKNIQYF. Here the CDR3 DNA reads TGTGCCAGCTCACCACCGACAGCGAAAAACATTCAGTACTTC. V usage is TRBV18 and J usage is TRBJ2-4, with D possibly being TRBD1 (5 bases). CDR1 KGHSH and CDR2 LQKENI come from the germline V gene. V lost 0 bases, J lost 4 bases, and 7 bases lay in between. The CDR3 has 14 amino acids.

In regard to this clone: In the same sample, other DNA sequences code for this CDR3. The chain couples TRBV29-1 to TRBJ2-7; 11 bases fit TRBD1. The CDR3 totals 12 residues. V lost 7 bases and J lost 4; bases outside the gene matches: 3. The germline gives CDR1 SQVTM, CDR2 ANQGSEA. The CDR3 loop reads CSAGTGGYEQYF. CDR3 in DNA: TGCAGCGCCGGGACAGGGGGTTACGAGCAGTACTTC.

The V and J genes are TRBV25-1 and TRBJ2-3; the D gene is possibly TRBD2 (6 bases). Per germline, CDR1 MGHDK and CDR2 SYGVNS. This CDR3 is built from 15 residues. With 3 bases removed from V and 5 bases from J, the gap between germline ends came to 15 bases. CDR3 sequence reads: CASSDLTSSGDTQYF. In DNA, the CDR3 is TGTGCCAGCAGTGACCTAACTAGCTCCGGAGATACGCAGTATTTT.

V usage is TRBV19 and J usage is TRBJ2-7, with 7 bases identical to TRBD1. V shed 3 bases and J 4 bases; nucleotides not matched to a gene: 6. The CDR3 covers 14 residues. Looked up from germline, CDR1 is LNHDA and CDR2 is SQIVND (reference sequence). DNA of the CDR3: TGTGCCAGTAGTATTGGAAGGGGGCGATACGAGCAGTACTTC. Translating it yields CASSIGRGRYEQYF.

The J gene is TRBJ2-2, the V gene TRBV27, with unresolved D. This CDR3 contains 13 residues. Germline V gives CDR1 MNHEY, CDR2 SMNVEV (reference sequence). The V end lost 2 bases, the J end lost 10 bases, and 11 bases lay between the germline ends. CDR3 coding DNA: TGTGCCAGCAGTTTAAGCAGAGGTCCGGAGCTGTTTTTT. It codes for CASSLSRGPELFF.

The rearrangement uses TRBV27 and TRBJ1-1; a weak D match, TRBD1 (5 bases). This CDR3 contains 14 residues. In germline, CDR1 is MNHEY, CDR2 SMNVEV (reference sequence). V gave up 2 bases and J gave up 8 bases, with 15 bases separating them. This CDR3 is CASSLRGSGIEAFF. The CDR3 DNA is TGTGCCAGCAGTTTACGGGGGAGCGGGATCGAAGCTTTCTTT.

The CDR3 sequence: CASSNPGQTPYEQYF. For the CDR3, the DNA is TGTGCCAGTAGTAACCCGGGACAGACACCCTACGAGCAGTACTTC. This chain joins TRBV19 and TRBJ2-7; 7 nucleotides align to TRBD1. The ends lost 4 bases at V and 2 bases at J; junction bases unmatched: 8. Looked up from germline, CDR1 is LNHDA and CDR2 is SQIVND (reference sequence). The CDR3 contains 15 residues.

This chain joins TRBV27 and TRBJ1-3; 8 bases align to TRBD1. The CDR3 has 15 residues. V dropped 4 bases and J dropped 2; count of bases not matched to a gene: 4. The germline CDR1 and CDR2 sequences are MNHEY and SMNVEV (reference sequence). Written as DNA, the CDR3 is TGTGCCAGCAGTTCTCAGGGGGCGGCTGGAAACACCATATATTTT. It encodes CASSSQGAAGNTIYF.

The gene calls are TRBV9 and TRBJ1-2; 9 bases match TRBD1. The V and J ends lost 3 bases and 5 bases, in that order; junction bases with no gene match: 11. The CDR3 extends over 16 amino acids. Germline V gene lookup returns CDR1 SGDLS and CDR2 YYNGEE. CDR3 coding DNA: TGTGCCAGCAGCGCACAACCCGGACAGGGGAAGTATGGCTACACCTTC. Its protein product is CASSAQPGQGKYGYTF. The full variable domain, in which reference TRBV9 and TRBJ1-2 provide the parts outside the CDR3, is DSGVTQTPKHLITATGQRVTLRCSPRSGDLSVYWYQQSLDQGLQFLIQYYNGEERAKGNILERFSAQQFPDLHSELNLSSLELGDSALYFCASSAQPGQGKYGYTFGSGTRLTVV.

The genes are TRBV6-5 and TRBJ1-2; TRBD1 matches 9 bases. Unmatched junction bases numbered 6, after V lost 6 bases and J lost 4 bases. Germline CDR1 and CDR2: MNHEY and SVGAGI. CDR3 size: 14 residues. CDR3 nucleotide sequence: TGTGCCAGCAGGCGGGGACAGGGTAGCTATGGCTACACCTTC. Translating it yields CASRRGQGSYGYTF.

V usage is TRBV9 and J usage is TRBJ2-2; 8 nucleotides align to TRBD2. Losses at the gene ends were 1 base for V and 7 bases for J; bases not matched to a gene: 9. This CDR3 region has 16 residues. CDR1 and CDR2 from the germline V gene are SGDLS and YYNGEE. CDR3 DNA sequence: TGTGCCAGCAGCGTACGTGCGGGGGGCGCAGTCGGGGAGCTGTTTTTT. This translates into CASSVRAGGAVGELFF.

This clone was counted once. The chain employs TRBV3-1 (or the pseudogene TRBV3-2) and TRBJ1-2, with TRBD1 as a possible D gene (5 bases). Per the germline V gene, CDR1 is LGHDT and CDR2 is YNNKEL (reference sequence). This CDR3 region has 13 residues. V gave up 3 bases and J gave up 6 bases, with 11 bases separating them. This CDR3 is CASSQGRGNGYTF. CDR3 bases: TGTGCCAGCAGCCAGGGTAGGGGTAATGGCTACACCTTC.

The V call is TRBV30, the J call TRBJ1-5, with D unresolved. Germline V gene data show CDR1 as GTSNPN and CDR2 as SVGIG (reference sequence). V was clipped by 0 bases and J by 4 bases, with 10 bases between them. The CDR3 has 14 residues. DNA of the CDR3: TGTGCCTGGAGTGTACGGGTGTCAAATCAGCCCCAGCATTTT. It encodes CAWSVRVSNQPQHF.

This CDR3 is CASSLPSQPQHF. CDR3 sequence (DNA): TGTGCCAGCAGTCTACCTAGTCAGCCCCAGCATTTT. The V gene is TRBV28, the J gene TRBJ1-5; D ambiguous. The germline gives CDR1 MDHEN, CDR2 SYDVKM. The germline V and J ends were trimmed by 5 bases and 6 bases, with 8 bases remaining between them. The CDR3 has 12 residues.

The chain is built from TRBV7-9 and TRBJ2-2; 14 bases align to TRBD2. Germline CDR1 SEHNR, CDR2 FQNEAQ (reference sequence). With V trimmed by 8 bases and J by 1 base, 9 bases remained unmatched. The CDR3 covers 18 residues. In DNA form, the CDR3 reads TGTGCCAGCCGACCGACTAGCGGGAGGGCGGAGAACACCGGGGAGCTGTTTTTT. This gives the protein CASRPTSGRAENTGELFF.

The chain has TRBV7-9 and TRBJ1-1; 8 nucleotides agree with TRBD1. After removal of 6 bases from V and 1 base from J, the junction contained 7 bases not matched to a gene. The CDR3 is 15 residues long. Per the germline V gene, CDR1 is SEHNR and CDR2 is FQNEAQ (reference sequence). This chain's CDR3 is CASRSTGAGNTEAFF. CDR3 bases: TGTGCCAGCAGATCGACAGGGGCTGGGAACACTGAAGCTTTCTTT. Variable domain in full (rest from reference TRBV7-9 and TRBJ1-1): DTGVSQNPRHKITKRGQNVTFRCDPISEHNRLYWYRQTLGQGPEFLTYFQNEAQLEKSRLLSDRFSAERPKGSFSTLEIQRTEQGDSAMYLCASRSTGAGNTEAFFGQGTRLTVV.

The count of this clone is one. The chain uses TRBV5-1 and TRBJ2-1; perhaps TRBD1 as D (5 bases). This CDR3 region has 16 residues. Looked up from germline, CDR1 is SGHRS and CDR2 is YFSETQ. V gave up 2 bases and J gave up 5 bases, with 17 bases separating them. The CDR3 spells CASSLDPVGADNEQFF. The CDR3 region has the DNA TGCGCCAGCAGCTTAGATCCGGTTGGGGCGGACAATGAGCAGTTCTTC.

DNA of the CDR3: TGCGCCAGCAGCTACTCCGGGGTCTCGGGGTCTGAAGCTTTCTTT. Its protein is CASSYSGVSGSEAFF. This chain uses TRBV5-1 with TRBJ1-1, with no clear D. V lost 3 bases to trimming and J lost 6 bases, with 18 bases between them. The CDR3 extends over 15 amino acids. Germline V gene sequence: CDR1 SGHRS, CDR2 YFSETQ.

V is TRBV11-3 and J is TRBJ2-3; 9 bases agree with TRBD2. This CDR3 region has 14 residues. V lost 4 bases, J lost 6 bases, and 5 bases stayed unmatched. Germline V gene sequence: CDR1 SGHNT, CDR2 YENEEA. The CDR3 region has the DNA TGTGCCAGCAGCTGGCGGGAGGGCCTTGATACGCAGTATTTT. Its protein product is CASSWREGLDTQYF. Full variable domain (missing parts from reference TRBV11-3 and TRBJ2-3): EAGVVQSPRYKIIEKKQPVAFWCNPISGHNTLYWYLQNLGQGPELLIRYENEEAVDDSQLPKDRFSAERLKGVDSTLKIQPAELGDSAVYLCASSWREGLDTQYFGPGTRLTVL.

The chain uses TRBV5-1 and TRBJ2-2; TRBD1 agrees at 9 bases. The CDR3 consists of 15 residues. Germline CDR1 is SGHRS and CDR2 is YFSETQ. With 4 bases clipped from V and 3 bases from J, the junction kept 4 bases outside the gene matches. CDR3 DNA: TGCGCCAGCAGCAGACGGACAGGGGACACCGGGGAGCTGTTTTTT. This encodes CASSRRTGDTGELFF.

The V gene is TRBV5-1, the J gene TRBJ2-3; a possible D gene is TRBD1 (9 bases). This CDR3 contains 17 residues. V was pared by 7 bases and J by 1 base, with 22 bases between. The germline V gene encodes CDR1 SGHRS and CDR2 YFSETQ. CDR3: CASGQGPSGRRTDTQYF. CDR3 DNA sequence: TGCGCCAGCGGACAGGGGCCCAGCGGGAGACGCACAGATACGCAGTATTTT.

The CDR3 nucleotides are TGTGCCAGCAAAATACAGGGGAGTTATGAAAAACTGTTTTTT. Amino acids: CASKIQGSYEKLFF. This chain joins TRBV6-5 and TRBJ1-4; the match to TRBD1 covers 7 bases. V was clipped by 7 bases and J by 6 bases; unmatched bases: 8. Germline CDR1 reads MNHEY; CDR2 reads SVGAGI. The CDR3 extends over 14 amino acids.

This sequence joins TRBV3-1 (or the pseudogene TRBV3-2) and TRBJ1-2; 8 nucleotides agree with TRBD1. V shed 3 bases and J 4 bases; nucleotides not matched to a gene: 10. Germline V lookup: CDR1 LGHDT, CDR2 YNNKEL (reference sequence). This CDR3 is built from 16 residues. CDR3 nucleotides: TGTGCCAGCAGCCACCGAACCGGACAGGGCCCCTATGGCTACACCTTC. Residues: CASSHRTGQGPYGYTF.

This clone has just one count. This sequence joins TRBV4-2 and TRBJ2-1, with D possibly being TRBD1 (6 bases). The CDR3 is 14 amino acids. From germline, CDR1 is LGHNA and CDR2 YNFKEQ. V shed 1 base and J shed 5 bases, with 9 bases lying between them. The CDR3 protein is CASSQVGGHNEQFF. The CDR3 DNA reads TGTGCCAGCAGCCAAGTTGGGGGCCACAATGAGCAGTTCTTC.

The chain joins TRBV11-3 to TRBJ2-1; 9 positions match TRBD1. In germline, CDR1 is SGHNT, CDR2 YENEEA. V trimming: 4 bases; J trimming: 6 bases; junction bases outside the gene matches: 7. The CDR3 runs 15 residues. DNA for the CDR3: TGTGCCAGCAGCTACTCAGGGACAGGGATCAATGAGCAGTTCTTC. Translating gives CASSYSGTGINEQFF. Full variable domain (outside the CDR3, taken from reference TRBV11-3 and TRBJ2-1): EAGVVQSPRYKIIEKKQPVAFWCNPISGHNTLYWYLQNLGQGPELLIRYENEEAVDDSQLPKDRFSAERLKGVDSTLKIQPAELGDSAVYLCASSYSGTGINEQFFGPGTRLTVL.

J is TRBJ2-3 and V is TRBV9; the D gene is possibly TRBD1 (6 bases). From germline, CDR1 is SGDLS and CDR2 YYNGEE. The CDR3 has 16 amino acids. Deletions cut 3 bases from V and 3 bases from J, with 17 bases between. CDR3 sequence: CASSAIRGQGTDTQYF. Written as DNA, the CDR3 is TGTGCCAGCAGCGCGATCAGGGGTCAGGGAACAGATACGCAGTATTTT.

The chain has TRBV27 and TRBJ2-2; 15 nucleotides line up with TRBD2. Germline V gene data show CDR1 as MNHEY and CDR2 as SMNVEV (reference sequence). The CDR3 is 18 amino acids. The V gene end was trimmed by 0 bases and the J gene end by 4 bases; junction bases not matched to a gene: 3. In DNA form, the CDR3 reads TGTGCCAGCAGTTTATCCGGACTAGCGGGAGGGTTCACCGGGGAGCTGTTTTTT. This sequence encodes CASSLSGLAGGFTGELFF.